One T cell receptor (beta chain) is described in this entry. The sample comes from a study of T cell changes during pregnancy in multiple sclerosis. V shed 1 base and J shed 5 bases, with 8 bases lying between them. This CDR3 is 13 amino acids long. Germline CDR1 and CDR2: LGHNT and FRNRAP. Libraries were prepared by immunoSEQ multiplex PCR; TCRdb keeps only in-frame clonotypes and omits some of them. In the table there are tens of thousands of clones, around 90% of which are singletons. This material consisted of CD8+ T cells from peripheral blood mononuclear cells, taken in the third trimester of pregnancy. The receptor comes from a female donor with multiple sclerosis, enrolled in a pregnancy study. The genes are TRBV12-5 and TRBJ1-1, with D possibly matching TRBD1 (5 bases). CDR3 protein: CASGLAPGTEAFF. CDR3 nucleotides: TGTGCTAGTGGTTTGGCTCCAGGGACTGAAGCTTTCTTT.